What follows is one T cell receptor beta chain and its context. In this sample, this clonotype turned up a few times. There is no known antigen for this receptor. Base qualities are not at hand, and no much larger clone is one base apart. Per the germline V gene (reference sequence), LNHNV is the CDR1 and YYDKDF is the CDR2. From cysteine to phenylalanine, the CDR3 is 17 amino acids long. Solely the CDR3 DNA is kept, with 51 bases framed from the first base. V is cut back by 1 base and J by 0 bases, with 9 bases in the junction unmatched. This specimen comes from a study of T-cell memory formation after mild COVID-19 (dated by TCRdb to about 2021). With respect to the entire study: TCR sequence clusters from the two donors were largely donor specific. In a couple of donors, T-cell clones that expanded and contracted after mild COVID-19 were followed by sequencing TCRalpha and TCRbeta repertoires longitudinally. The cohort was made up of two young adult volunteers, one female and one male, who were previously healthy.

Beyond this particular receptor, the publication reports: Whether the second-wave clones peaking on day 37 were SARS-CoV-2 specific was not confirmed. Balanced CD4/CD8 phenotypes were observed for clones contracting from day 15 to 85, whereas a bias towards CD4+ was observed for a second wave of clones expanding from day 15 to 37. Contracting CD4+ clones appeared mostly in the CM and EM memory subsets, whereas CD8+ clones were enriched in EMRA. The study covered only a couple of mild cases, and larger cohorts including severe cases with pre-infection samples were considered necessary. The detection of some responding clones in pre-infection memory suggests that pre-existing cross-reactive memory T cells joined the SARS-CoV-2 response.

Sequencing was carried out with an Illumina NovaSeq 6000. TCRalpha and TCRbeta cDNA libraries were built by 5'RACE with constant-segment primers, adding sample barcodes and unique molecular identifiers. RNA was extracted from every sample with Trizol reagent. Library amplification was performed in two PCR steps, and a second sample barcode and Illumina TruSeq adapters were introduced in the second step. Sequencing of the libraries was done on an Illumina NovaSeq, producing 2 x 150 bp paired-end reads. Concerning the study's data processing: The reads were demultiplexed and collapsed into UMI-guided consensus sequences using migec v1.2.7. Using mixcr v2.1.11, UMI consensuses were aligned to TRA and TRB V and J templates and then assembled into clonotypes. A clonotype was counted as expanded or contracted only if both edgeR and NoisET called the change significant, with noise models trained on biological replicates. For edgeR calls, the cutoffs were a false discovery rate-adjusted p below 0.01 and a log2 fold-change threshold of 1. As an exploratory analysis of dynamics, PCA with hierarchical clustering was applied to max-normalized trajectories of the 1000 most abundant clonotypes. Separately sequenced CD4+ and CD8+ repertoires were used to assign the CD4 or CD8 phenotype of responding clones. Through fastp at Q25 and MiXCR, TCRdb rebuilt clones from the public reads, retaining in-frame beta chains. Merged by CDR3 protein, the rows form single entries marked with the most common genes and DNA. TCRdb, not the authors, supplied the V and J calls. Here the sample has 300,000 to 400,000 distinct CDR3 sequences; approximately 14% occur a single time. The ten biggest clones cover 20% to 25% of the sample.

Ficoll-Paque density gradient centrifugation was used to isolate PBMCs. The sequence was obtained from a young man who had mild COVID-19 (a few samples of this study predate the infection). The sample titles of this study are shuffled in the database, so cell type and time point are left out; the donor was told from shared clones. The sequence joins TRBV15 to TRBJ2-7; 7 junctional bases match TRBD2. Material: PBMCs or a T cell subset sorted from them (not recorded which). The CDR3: CATSRAGGLYSSYEQYF. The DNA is TGTGCCACCAGCAGAGCGGGGGGTTTGTACAGCTCCTACGAGCAGTACTTC.